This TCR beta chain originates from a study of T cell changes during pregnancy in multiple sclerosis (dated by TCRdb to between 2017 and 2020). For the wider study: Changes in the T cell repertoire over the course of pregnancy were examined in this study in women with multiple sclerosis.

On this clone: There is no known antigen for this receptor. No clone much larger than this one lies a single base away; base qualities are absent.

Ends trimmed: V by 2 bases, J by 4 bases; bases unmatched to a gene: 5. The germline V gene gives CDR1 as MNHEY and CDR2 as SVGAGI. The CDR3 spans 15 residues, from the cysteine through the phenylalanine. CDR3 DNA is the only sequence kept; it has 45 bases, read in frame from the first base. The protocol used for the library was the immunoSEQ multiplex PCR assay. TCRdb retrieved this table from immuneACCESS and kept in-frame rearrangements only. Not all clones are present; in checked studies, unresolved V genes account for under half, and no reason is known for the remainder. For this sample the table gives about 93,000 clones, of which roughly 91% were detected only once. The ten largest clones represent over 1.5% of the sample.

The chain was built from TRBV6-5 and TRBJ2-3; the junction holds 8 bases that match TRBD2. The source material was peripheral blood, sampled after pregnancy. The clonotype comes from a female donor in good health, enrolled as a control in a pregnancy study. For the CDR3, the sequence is CASSYRGGRSDTQYF. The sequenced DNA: TGTGCCAGCAGTTACCGGGGGGGCCGGTCAGATACGCAGTATTTT.